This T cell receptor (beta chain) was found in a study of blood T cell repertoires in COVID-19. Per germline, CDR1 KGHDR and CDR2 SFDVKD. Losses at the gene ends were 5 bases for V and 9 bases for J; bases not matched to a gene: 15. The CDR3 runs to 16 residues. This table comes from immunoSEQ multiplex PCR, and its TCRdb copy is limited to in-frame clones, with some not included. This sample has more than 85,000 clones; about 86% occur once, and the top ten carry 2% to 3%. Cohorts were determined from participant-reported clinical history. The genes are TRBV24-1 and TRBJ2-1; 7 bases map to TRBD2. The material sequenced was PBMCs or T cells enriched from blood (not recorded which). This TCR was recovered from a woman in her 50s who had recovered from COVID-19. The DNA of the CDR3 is TGTGCCACCAGTGGCGCCCCCCGGGGGAGGGTGGGTGAGCAGTTCTTC. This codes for CATSGAPRGRVGEQFF.